The 3 T cell receptor beta chains below all came from one sample that was sequenced in a study of blood T cell repertoires in COVID-19. The protocol was immunoSEQ multiplex PCR, while the TCRdb copy is restricted to in-frame clones and leaves out a portion. The table lists under 200,000 clones, about 80% of them singletons, with about 7.2% in the top ten. Sequenced input: PBMCs or T cells enriched from blood (not recorded which). All receptors come from a man aged 45-65 years who had recovered from COVID-19.

The V gene is TRBV11-3, the J gene TRBJ1-2, with unresolved D. V shed 1 base and J shed 7 bases, with 10 bases lying between them. This CDR3 has 13 residues. Germline values: CDR1 SGHNT, CDR2 YENEEA. CDR3 sequence (DNA): TGTGCCAGCAGCTTAGGGCCGAGGGCTGGCTACACCTTC. It encodes CASSLGPRAGYTF.

The genes are TRBV19 and TRBJ2-2; perhaps TRBD2 as D (5 bases). The CDR3 contains 14 residues. The germline V and J ends were trimmed by 3 bases and 5 bases, with 10 bases remaining between them. Per germline, CDR1 LNHDA and CDR2 SQIVND (reference sequence). The DNA for the CDR3 is TGTGCCAGTAGTATTCATGGGAGAACCGGGGAGCTGTTTTTT. Its protein is CASSIHGRTGELFF. Together with reference TRBV19 and TRBJ2-2, the CDR3 gives the full variable domain: DGGITQSPKYLFRKEGQNVTLSCEQNLNHDAMYWYRQDPGQGLRLIYYSQIVNDFQKGDIAEGYSVSREKKESFPLTVTSAQKNPTAFYLCASSIHGRTGELFFGEGSRLTVL.

This sequence joins TRBV15 and TRBJ1-5; TRBD1 might be the D (6 bases). V shed 1 base and J shed 2 bases, with 9 bases lying between them. The CDR3 extends over 15 amino acids. The germline V gene encodes CDR1 LNHNV and CDR2 YYDKDF (reference sequence). CDR3: CATSRGTVGNQPQHF. The CDR3 DNA follows: TGTGCCACCAGCAGAGGGACAGTAGGCAATCAGCCCCAGCATTTT. The full variable domain, rest sourced from reference TRBV15 and TRBJ1-5, is DAMVIQNPRYQVTQFGKPVTLSCSQTLNHNVMYWYQQKSSQAPKLLFHYYDKDFNNEADTPDNFQSRRPNTSFCFLDIRSPGLGDTAMYLCATSRGTVGNQPQHFGDGTRLSIL.